The clone carrying this T cell receptor (beta chain) was counted only a few times. Its specificity is unknown. The CDR3 length is 12 residues. Germline-derived CDR1 and CDR2 are SQVTM and ANQGSEA. Trimming pared 4 bases from V and 4 bases from J, leaving 8 bases between. The culture ran for nine to ten days, and then CD4+ T cells were isolated. The cohort was immunized with two doses of either the BNT162b2 or mRNA-1273 vaccine. Testing of the vaccine recipients showed negative nucleocapsid antibodies and no prior SARS-CoV-2 infection. The record originates from a study of vaccination effects on CD4 cells after COVID-19. Generated by immunoSEQ multiplex PCR, the TCRdb table keeps only in-frame clones and is missing some. The sample lists around 69,000 clones, approximately 80% seen once, with 2.4% in the top ten.

The chain employs TRBV29-1 and TRBJ2-1, with a tentative D call TRBD1 (5 bases). The sequencing used CD4+ T cells from PBMCs cultured without peptide, collected after COVID-19 vaccination. This clonotype originated in a human donor who received a COVID-19 vaccine. CDR3 in DNA: TGCAGCGTTGGGACACCTTACAATGAGCAGTTCTTC. Its translation: CSVGTPYNEQFF.